This T cell receptor (beta chain) comes out of a study of cytomegalovirus exposure and HLA in healthy donors (dated 2017 in TCRdb). Regarding the research as a whole: According to a later analysis, one platform produced both the roughly 110 validation repertoires and the 670 or so repertoires of the first cohort. The study aimed to test whether signatures of past pathogen exposure could be identified by cataloging public T cell receptors. Besides the first cohort of approximately 710 subjects, a separate validation cohort made up of about 120 different subjects was used. To predict cytomegalovirus infection status, the study combined high-throughput TCR immunosequencing, statistical association of individual TCRs with disease status, and machine learning. Paper-wide results and their limitations: The authors suggested that the approach could potentially be extended to other disease states and immunological phenotypes. In a later analysis, TCRs clustered in the first cohort were found to also tend to co-occur in the 110 or so validation repertoires, with approximately 93% of cluster scores above 0. Across donors, most TCR sequences were observed very rarely, whereas some public TCRs were present in many individuals. In both the original and validation cohorts, the classifier was reported to diagnose cytomegalovirus status with high specificity and sensitivity. The study listed around 160 TCR beta chains as associated with cytomegalovirus. All 130 or so repertoires were used to score co-occurrence in the validation cohort in a later analysis, because that analysis had no HLA typing for the cohort. In vitro tests confirmed that a few of the cytomegalovirus-associated TCR beta chains recognize cytomegalovirus antigens.

Preparation of the library involved the immunoSEQ multiplex PCR assay. Concerning the study's data processing: A statistical classification framework was developed to diagnose cytomegalovirus status using the catalog of TCR beta chain sequences. TCRdb took this table from immuneACCESS and kept in-frame rearrangements with V and J called. Such tables lack part of the clones; where checked against another copy, unresolved V genes explain under half of the gap, and the rest is unexplained. For V, J and clone size, that table is used; D and trimming come from the DNA. This sample has roughly 120,000 clones in its table, and 88% of those were observed once. The ten largest clones add up to 1.5% to 2% of the sample. The donors were included in the validation cohort of around 120 subjects, a group kept apart from the roughly 610-subject first cohort. Looking up the germline V gene yields CDR1 SQVTM and CDR2 ANQGSEA. From its cysteine to its phenylalanine, the CDR3 spans 13 amino acids. The only DNA kept is the CDR3, 39 bases in frame from the first base. The V and J ends are trimmed by 6 bases and 5 bases, leaving 14 bases between them.

A word on this clone: Its binding antigen is unknown. It has no much larger one-base neighbor in the sample; base qualities were not kept.

The sequence derives from a young man in good health and CMV-seronegative. Sequenced sample: PBMCs. The chain is encoded by TRBV29-1 joined to TRBJ2-1; possibly the D gene is TRBD2, per 5 matching bases. The DNA is as follows: TGCAGCGTAGCGGCGCAATATAACAATGAGCAGTTCTTC. Its translation is CSVAAQYNNEQFF.